These 14 T cell receptor beta chains were all obtained from the same sample, sequenced in a study of glioma-infiltrating T cells after dendritic cell vaccination. Data came from immunoSEQ multiplex PCR; TCRdb stores just in-frame clones and leaves some out. Of roughly 96,000 clones in the sample, about 79% were seen once. Source: blood, taken before dendritic cell vaccination. These receptor sequences come from a human donor with glioblastoma.

The chain joins TRBV5-1 to TRBJ2-7; TRBD1 matches 9 bases. This CDR3 is 17 amino acids long. CDR1 and CDR2 (germline): SGHRS, YFSETQ. The junction had 9 bases not matched to a gene; V was cut back by 0 bases and J by 2 bases. The CDR3: CASSLAGRTGVAYEQYF. The CDR3 DNA follows: TGCGCCAGCAGCTTGGCCGGTCGGACAGGGGTTGCCTACGAGCAGTACTTC. Using reference TRBV5-1 and TRBJ2-7 for the parts outside the CDR3, the full variable domain is KAGVTQTPRYLIKTRGQQVTLSCSPISGHRSVSWYQQTPGQGLQFLFEYFSETQRNKGNFPGRFSGRQFSNSRSEMNVSTLELGDSALYLCASSLAGRTGVAYEQYFGPGTRLTVT.

The chain carries TRBV30 and TRBJ1-2; 10 bases fit TRBD1. This CDR3 contains 14 residues. Germline lookup yields CDR1 GTSNPN and CDR2 SVGIG (reference sequence). V shed 3 bases, J shed 4 bases, and the junction held 5 bases outside the gene matches. The CDR3 coding sequence is TGTGCCTGGAGCCGGGACAGGGGAAGCTATGGCTACACCTTC. As protein: CAWSRDRGSYGYTF.

The chain links TRBV5-1 to TRBJ2-7, with 8 bases aligning to TRBD2. The germline CDR1 and CDR2 sequences are SGHRS and YFSETQ. CDR3 length equals 16 residues. After removal of 0 bases from V and 3 bases from J, the junction contained 8 bases not matched to a gene. CDR3 region: CASSLAPLAGVYEQYF. The CDR3 DNA sequence: TGCGCCAGCAGCTTGGCCCCGCTAGCGGGCGTCTACGAGCAGTACTTC.

V is TRBV5-1 and J is TRBJ1-1; D gene unclear. Germline V gives CDR1 SGHRS, CDR2 YFSETQ. Trimming stripped 0 bases from V and 1 base from J, with 7 bases between. The CDR3 consists of 14 residues. The CDR3 loop is CASSLEPRNTEAFF. The CDR3 coding sequence is TGCGCCAGCAGCTTGGAGCCGAGGAACACTGAAGCTTTCTTT.

The J gene is TRBJ1-2, the V gene TRBV6-1, with 8 nucleotides matching TRBD1. The germline V gene encodes CDR1 MNHNS and CDR2 SASEGT. The CDR3 length is 14 residues. Trimming took 6 bases from V and 8 from J; bases not matched to a gene: 11. The CDR3 sequence is CASRDRGGRGGYTF. DNA of the CDR3: TGTGCCAGCAGAGACAGGGGCGGCCGGGGAGGCTACACCTTC.

The rearrangement joins TRBV13 to TRBJ2-1, with 9 bases aligning to TRBD2. Germline CDR1 reads PRHDT; CDR2 reads FYEKMQ (reference sequence). J was trimmed by 5 bases and V by 5 bases; bases with no gene match: 10. This CDR3 contains 16 residues. CDR3 nucleotides: TGTGCCAGCAGCGTTCTGCTAGCGGGGTTTAACAATGAGCAGTTCTTC. The encoded protein is CASSVLLAGFNNEQFF.

V gene TRBV5-8 combines with J gene TRBJ1-2; D is unresolved. The V and J ends lost 2 bases and 8 bases respectively, with 10 bases between them. Looked up from germline, CDR1 is SGHTS and CDR2 is YDEGEE. CDR3 length equals 12 residues. CDR3 coding DNA: TGTGCCAGCAGCTTACGGTCGCGGGGCTACACCTTC. Translated: CASSLRSRGYTF.

V usage is TRBV2 and J usage is TRBJ1-2; 9 bases map to TRBD1. Germline loops: CDR1 SNHLY, CDR2 FYNNEI. The CDR3 is 15 amino acids. J lost 7 bases, V lost 6 bases, and 12 bases had no gene match. CDR3 region: CASSPGTGWNGGYTF. DNA for the CDR3: TGTGCCAGCAGCCCGGGGACAGGGTGGAATGGTGGCTACACCTTC.

The chain has TRBV18 and TRBJ1-4, with TRBD1 matching over 10 bases. The CDR3 has 15 residues. Unmatched junction bases numbered 0, after V lost 3 bases and J lost 2 bases. Germline CDR1 is KGHSH and CDR2 is LQKENI. The CDR3 is CASSPGQGTNEKLFF. The CDR3 DNA reads TGTGCCAGCTCACCGGGACAGGGGACTAATGAAAAACTGTTTTTT.

V and J are TRBV2 and TRBJ2-3; 10 bases align to TRBD2. The ends lost 4 bases at V and 2 bases at J; junction bases unmatched: 9. Germline assignment: CDR1 SNHLY and CDR2 FYNNEI. CDR3 length equals 17 residues. CDR3 loop: CASSVGFLAGVTDTQYF. In DNA, the CDR3 is TGTGCCAGCAGTGTGGGGTTTCTAGCGGGAGTCACAGATACGCAGTATTTT.

This chain connects TRBV9 to TRBJ2-7; TRBD1 matches at 7 bases. Germline CDR1 and CDR2: SGDLS and YYNGEE. CDR3 length: 15 residues. With 4 bases clipped from V and 0 bases from J, the junction kept 7 bases outside the gene matches. The CDR3 bases are TGTGCCAGCAGCCCCTATCACAGGGGCTCCTACGAGCAGTACTTC. It codes for CASSPYHRGSYEQYF.

V and J are TRBV27 and TRBJ1-1; 7 bases agree with TRBD1. The CDR3 covers 14 residues. Looked up from germline, CDR1 is MNHEY and CDR2 is SMNVEV (reference sequence). The trim removed 6 bases at V and 1 base at J, leaving 5 bases unmatched. The CDR3 loop is CASSPGQRNTEAFF. CDR3 coding DNA: TGTGCCAGCAGCCCGGGACAGAGGAACACTGAAGCTTTCTTT.

This clone turned up a few times. CDR3: CASSFDRRGTQYF. CDR3 DNA sequence: TGTGCCAGCAGTTTCGACCGCCGGGGGACCCAGTACTTC. The chain has TRBV27 and TRBJ2-5; D may be TRBD2 (5 bases). Trimming removed 3 bases from V and 7 bases from J, with 12 bases in between. CDR3 length: 13 amino acids. Germline CDR1 reads MNHEY; CDR2 reads SMNVEV (reference sequence).

The sample holds one count of this clone. The J gene is TRBJ1-2, the V gene TRBV2; 7 bases are shared with TRBD1. Unmatched junction bases numbered 2, after V lost 6 bases and J lost 1 base. Germline assignment: CDR1 SNHLY and CDR2 FYNNEI. The CDR3 has 13 residues. Here the CDR3 reads CASSGTVNYGYTF. CDR3 coding DNA: TGTGCCAGCAGCGGGACAGTTAACTATGGCTACACCTTC.